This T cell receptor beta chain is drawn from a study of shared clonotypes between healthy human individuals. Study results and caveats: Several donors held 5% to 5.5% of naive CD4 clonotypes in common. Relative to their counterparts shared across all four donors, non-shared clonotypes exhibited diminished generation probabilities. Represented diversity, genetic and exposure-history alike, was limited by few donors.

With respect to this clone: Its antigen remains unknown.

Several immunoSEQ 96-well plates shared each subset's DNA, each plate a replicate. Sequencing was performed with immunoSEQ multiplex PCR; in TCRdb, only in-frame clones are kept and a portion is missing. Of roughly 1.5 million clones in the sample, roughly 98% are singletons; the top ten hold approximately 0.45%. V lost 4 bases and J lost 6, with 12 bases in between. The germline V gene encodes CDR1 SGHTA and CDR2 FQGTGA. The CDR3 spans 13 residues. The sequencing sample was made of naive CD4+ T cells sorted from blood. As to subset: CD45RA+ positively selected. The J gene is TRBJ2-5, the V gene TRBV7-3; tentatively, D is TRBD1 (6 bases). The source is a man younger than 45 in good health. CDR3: CASSSDRWQTQYF. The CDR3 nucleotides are TGTGCCAGCAGCTCCGACAGGTGGCAGACCCAGTACTTC.